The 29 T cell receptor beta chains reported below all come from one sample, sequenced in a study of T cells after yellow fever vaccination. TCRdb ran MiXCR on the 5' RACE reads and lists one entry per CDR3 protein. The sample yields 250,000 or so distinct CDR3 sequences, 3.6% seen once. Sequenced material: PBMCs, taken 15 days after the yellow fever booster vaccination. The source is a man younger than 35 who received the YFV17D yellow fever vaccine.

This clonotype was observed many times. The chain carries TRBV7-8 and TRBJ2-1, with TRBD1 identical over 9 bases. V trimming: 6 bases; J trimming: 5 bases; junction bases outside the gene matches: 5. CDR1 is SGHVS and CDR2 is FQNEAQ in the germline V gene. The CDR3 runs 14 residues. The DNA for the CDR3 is TGTGCCAGCAGTGTGGACAGGGGCAACAATGAGCAGTTCTTC. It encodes CASSVDRGNNEQFF. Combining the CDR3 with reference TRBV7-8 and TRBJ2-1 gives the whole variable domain GAGVSQSPRYKVAKRGQDVALRCDPISGHVSLFWYQQALGQGPEFLTYFQNEAQLDKSGLPSDRFFAERPEGSVSTLKIQRTQQEDSAVYLCASSVDRGNNEQFFGPGTRLTVL.

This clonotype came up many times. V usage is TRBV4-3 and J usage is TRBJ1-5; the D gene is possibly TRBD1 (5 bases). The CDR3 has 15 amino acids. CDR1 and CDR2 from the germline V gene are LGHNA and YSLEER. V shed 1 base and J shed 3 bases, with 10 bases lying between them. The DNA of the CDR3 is TGCGCCAGCAGCCAAGGGTGGGACCACAATCAGCCCCAGCATTTT. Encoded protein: CASSQGWDHNQPQHF.

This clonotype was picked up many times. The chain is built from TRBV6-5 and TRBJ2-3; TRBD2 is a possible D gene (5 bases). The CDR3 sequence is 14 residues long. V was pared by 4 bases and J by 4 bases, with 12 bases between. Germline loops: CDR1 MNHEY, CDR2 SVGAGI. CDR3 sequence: CASSSAHGADTQYF. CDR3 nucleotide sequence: TGTGCCAGCAGTTCTGCCCACGGGGCAGATACGCAGTATTTT.

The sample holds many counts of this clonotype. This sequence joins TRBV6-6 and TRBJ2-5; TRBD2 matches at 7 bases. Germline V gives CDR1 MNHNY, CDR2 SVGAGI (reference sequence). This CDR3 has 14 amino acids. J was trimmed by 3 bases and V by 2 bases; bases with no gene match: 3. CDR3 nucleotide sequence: TGTGCCAGCAGTTACGATGGGGGGGAAGAGACCCAGTACTTC. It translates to CASSYDGGEETQYF.

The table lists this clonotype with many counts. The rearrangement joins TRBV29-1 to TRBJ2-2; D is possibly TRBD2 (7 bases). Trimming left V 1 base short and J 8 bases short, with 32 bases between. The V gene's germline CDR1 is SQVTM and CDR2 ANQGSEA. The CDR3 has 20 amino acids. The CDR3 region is CSVEAAGQDGRGRYKGELFF. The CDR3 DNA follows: TGCAGCGTTGAAGCCGCGGGACAAGATGGGCGGGGGAGATATAAGGGGGAGCTGTTTTTT.

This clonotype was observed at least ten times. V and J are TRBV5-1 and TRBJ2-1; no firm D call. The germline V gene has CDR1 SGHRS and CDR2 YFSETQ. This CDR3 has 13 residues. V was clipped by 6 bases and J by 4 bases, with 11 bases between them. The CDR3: CASNAGAYNEQFF. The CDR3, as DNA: TGCGCCAGCAATGCTGGCGCTTACAATGAGCAGTTCTTC.

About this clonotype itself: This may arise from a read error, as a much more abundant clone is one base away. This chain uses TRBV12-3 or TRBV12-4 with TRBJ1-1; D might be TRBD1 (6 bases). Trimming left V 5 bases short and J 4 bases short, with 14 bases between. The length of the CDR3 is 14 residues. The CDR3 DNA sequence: TGTGCCAGCAGTCTTGGGGGGCCGATCACTGAAGCTTTCTTT. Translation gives CASSLGGPITEAFF.

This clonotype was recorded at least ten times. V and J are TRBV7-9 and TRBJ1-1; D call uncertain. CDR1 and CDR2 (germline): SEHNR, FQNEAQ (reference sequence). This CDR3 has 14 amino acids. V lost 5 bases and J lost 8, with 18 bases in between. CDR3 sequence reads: CASSPHRARPEAFF. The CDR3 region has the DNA TGTGCCAGCAGCCCCCATCGGGCTCGCCCAGAAGCTTTCTTT.

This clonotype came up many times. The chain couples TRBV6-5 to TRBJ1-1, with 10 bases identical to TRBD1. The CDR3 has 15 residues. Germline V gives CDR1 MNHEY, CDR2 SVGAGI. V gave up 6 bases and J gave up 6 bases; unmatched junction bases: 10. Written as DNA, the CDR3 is TGTGCCAGCAGACGCCGTAGGGACAGGGGCGCTGAAGCTTTCTTT. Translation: CASRRRRDRGAEAFF.

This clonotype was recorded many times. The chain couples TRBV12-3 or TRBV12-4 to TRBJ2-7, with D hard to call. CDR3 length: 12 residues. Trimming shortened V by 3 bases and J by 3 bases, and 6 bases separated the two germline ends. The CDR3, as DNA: TGTGCCAGCAGTTTCCGCGGCTACGAGCAGTACGTC. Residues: CASSFRGYEQYV.

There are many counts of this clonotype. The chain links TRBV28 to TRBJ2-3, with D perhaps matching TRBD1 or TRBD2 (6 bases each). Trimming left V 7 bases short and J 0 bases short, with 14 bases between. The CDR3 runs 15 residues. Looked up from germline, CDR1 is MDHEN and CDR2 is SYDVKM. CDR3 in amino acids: CASNPGADSTDTQYF. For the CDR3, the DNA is TGTGCCAGCAACCCGGGGGCAGATAGCACAGATACGCAGTATTTT.

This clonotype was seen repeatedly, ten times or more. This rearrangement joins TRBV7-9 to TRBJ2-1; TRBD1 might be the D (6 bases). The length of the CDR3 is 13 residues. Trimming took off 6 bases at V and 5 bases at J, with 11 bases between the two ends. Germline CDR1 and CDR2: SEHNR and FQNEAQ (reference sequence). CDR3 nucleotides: TGTGCCAGCAGACCCCCAGGGGACAATGAGCAGTTCTTC. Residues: CASRPPGDNEQFF.

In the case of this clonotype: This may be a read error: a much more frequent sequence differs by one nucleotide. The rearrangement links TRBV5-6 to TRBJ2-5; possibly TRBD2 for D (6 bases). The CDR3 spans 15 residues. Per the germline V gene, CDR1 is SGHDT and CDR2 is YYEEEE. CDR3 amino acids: CASSPRMGTQETRYF. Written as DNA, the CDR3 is TGTGCCAGCAGCCCCAGGATGGGGACTCAAGAGACCCGGTACTTC.

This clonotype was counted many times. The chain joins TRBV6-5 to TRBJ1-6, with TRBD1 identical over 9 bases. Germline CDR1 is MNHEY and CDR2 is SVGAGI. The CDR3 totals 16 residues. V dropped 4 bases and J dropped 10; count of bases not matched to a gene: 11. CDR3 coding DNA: TGTGCCAGCAGTTTCCAGGGACAGGGAACTCGATCACCCCTCCACTTT. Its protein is CASSFQGQGTRSPLHF.

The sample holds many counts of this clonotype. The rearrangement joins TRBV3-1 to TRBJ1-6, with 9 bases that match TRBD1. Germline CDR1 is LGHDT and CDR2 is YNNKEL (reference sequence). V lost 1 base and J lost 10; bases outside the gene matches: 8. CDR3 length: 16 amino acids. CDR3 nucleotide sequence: TGTGCCAGCAGCCAAGGGCCCGGGACAGGGCAATCACCCCTCCACTTT. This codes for CASSQGPGTGQSPLHF.

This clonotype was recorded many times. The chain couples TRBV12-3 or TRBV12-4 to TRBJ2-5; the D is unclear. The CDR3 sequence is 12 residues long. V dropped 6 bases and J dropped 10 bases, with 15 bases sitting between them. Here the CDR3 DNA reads TGTGCCAGCAGCCCAAACTACCGCCGCCAGTACTTC. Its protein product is CASSPNYRRQYF.

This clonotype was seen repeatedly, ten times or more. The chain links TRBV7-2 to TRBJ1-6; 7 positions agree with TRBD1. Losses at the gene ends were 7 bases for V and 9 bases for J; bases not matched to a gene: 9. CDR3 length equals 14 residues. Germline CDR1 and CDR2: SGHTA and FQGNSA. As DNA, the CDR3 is TGTGCCAGCAAAGCCGGGACAGCGCCTTCACCCCTCCACTTT. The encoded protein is CASKAGTAPSPLHF. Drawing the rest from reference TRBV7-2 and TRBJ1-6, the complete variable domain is GAGVSQSPSNKVTEKGKDVELRCDPISGHTALYWYRQSLGQGLEFLIYFQGNSAPDKSGLPSDRFSAERTGGSVSTLTIQRTQQEDSAVYLCASKAGTAPSPLHFGNGTRLTVT.

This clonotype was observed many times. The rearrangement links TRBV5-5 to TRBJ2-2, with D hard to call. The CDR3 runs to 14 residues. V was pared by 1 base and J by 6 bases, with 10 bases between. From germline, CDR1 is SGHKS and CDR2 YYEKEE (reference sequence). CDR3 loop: CASSLSVGPGELFF. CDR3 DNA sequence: TGTGCCAGCAGCTTGAGCGTGGGTCCCGGGGAGCTGTTTTTT.

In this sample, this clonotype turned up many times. Here the CDR3 DNA reads TGCGCCAGCAGCTTGCGGGCCGATAGGGGTTACAATGAGCAGTTCTTC. Translated: CASSLRADRGYNEQFF. The J gene is TRBJ2-1, the V gene TRBV5-1, with D possibly matching TRBD1 (5 bases). Germline values: CDR1 SGHRS, CDR2 YFSETQ. This CDR3 region has 16 residues. V was pared by 1 base and J by 4 bases, with 15 bases between.

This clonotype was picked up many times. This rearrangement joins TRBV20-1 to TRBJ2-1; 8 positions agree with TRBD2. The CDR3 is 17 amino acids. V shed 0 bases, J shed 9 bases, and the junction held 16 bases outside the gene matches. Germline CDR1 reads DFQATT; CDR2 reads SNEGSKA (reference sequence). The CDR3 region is CSARDRLRSGGHSEQFF. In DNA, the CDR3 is TGCAGTGCTAGAGATCGTCTCCGGTCGGGGGGGCACAGTGAGCAGTTCTTC.

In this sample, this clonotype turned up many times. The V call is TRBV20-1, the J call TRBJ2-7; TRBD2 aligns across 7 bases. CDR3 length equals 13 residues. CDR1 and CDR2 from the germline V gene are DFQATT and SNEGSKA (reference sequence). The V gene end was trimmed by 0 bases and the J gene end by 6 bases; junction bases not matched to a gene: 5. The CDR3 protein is CSAREPTGGEQYF. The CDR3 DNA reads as TGCAGTGCTAGAGAGCCAACGGGGGGCGAGCAGTACTTC.

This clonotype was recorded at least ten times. CDR3 in amino acids: CASSDDSYGYTF. In DNA, the CDR3 is TGTGCCAGCAGCGACGACAGCTATGGCTACACCTTC. The rearrangement uses TRBV9 and TRBJ1-2, with D perhaps TRBD1 (5 bases). V shed 3 bases and J shed 4 bases, with 7 bases lying between them. The germline V gene encodes CDR1 SGDLS and CDR2 YYNGEE. CDR3 length: 12 residues. Combining the CDR3 with reference TRBV9 and TRBJ1-2 gives the whole variable domain DSGVTQTPKHLITATGQRVTLRCSPRSGDLSVYWYQQSLDQGLQFLIQYYNGEERAKGNILERFSAQQFPDLHSELNLSSLELGDSALYFCASSDDSYGYTFGSGTRLTVV.

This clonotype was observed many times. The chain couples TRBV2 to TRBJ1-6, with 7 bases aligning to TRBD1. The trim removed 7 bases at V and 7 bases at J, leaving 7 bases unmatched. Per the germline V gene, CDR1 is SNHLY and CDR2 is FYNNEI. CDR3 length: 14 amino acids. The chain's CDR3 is CASTETGMNSPLHF. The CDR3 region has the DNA TGTGCCAGCACCGAGACAGGGATGAATTCACCCCTCCACTTT.

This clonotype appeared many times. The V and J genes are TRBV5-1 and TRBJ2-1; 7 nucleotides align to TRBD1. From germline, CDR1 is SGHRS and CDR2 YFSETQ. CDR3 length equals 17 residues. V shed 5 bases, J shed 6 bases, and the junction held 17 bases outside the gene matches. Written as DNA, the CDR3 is TGCGCCAGCAGGGGAGAGGCGACAGGGTGGTACTCCAATGAGCAGTTCTTC. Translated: CASRGEATGWYSNEQFF.

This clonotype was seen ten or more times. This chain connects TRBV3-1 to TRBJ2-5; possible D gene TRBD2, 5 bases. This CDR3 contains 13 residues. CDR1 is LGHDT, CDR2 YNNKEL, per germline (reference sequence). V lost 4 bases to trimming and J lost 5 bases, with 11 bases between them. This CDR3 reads CASSPGILETQYF. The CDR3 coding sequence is TGTGCCAGCAGCCCCGGGATCTTGGAGACCCAGTACTTC.

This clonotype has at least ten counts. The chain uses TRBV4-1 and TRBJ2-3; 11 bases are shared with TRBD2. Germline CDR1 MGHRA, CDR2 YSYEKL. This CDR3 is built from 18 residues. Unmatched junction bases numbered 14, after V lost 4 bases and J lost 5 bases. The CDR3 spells CASSRVAGGPRVRDTQYF. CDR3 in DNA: TGCGCCAGCAGCCGAGTAGCGGGGGGGCCCCGTGTCAGAGATACGCAGTATTTT.

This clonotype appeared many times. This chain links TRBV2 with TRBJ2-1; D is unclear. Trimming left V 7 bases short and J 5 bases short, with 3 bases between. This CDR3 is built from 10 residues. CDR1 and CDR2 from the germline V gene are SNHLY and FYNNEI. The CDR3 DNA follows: TGTGCCAGCATGAACAATGAGCAGTTCTTC. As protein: CASMNNEQFF.

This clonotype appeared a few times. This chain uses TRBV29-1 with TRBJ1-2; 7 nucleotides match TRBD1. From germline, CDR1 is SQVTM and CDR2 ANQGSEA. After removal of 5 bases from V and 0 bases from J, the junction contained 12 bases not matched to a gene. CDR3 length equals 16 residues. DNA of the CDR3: TGCAGCGTTTCCCCACAGGACAGGCTAACTAACTATGGCTACACCTTC. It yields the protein CSVSPQDRLTNYGYTF.

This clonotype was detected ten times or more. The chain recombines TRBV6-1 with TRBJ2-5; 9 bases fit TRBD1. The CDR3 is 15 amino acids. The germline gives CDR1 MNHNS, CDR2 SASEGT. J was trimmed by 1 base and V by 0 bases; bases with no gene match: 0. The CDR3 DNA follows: TGTGCCAGCAGTGAAGCGACAGGGGGCCAAGAGACCCAGTACTTC. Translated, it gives CASSEATGGQETQYF.